This T cell receptor (beta chain) was sequenced during a study of T cell responses to AZD1222 COVID-19 vaccine. CDR1 MGHDK and CDR2 SYGVNS come from the germline V gene. The length of the CDR3 is 13 residues. V gave up 6 bases and J gave up 4 bases; unmatched junction bases: 5. Overall study findings and caveats: Only six individuals given AZD1222 were seropositive at baseline. The study found Spike-specific TCR breadth and depth rose after two AZD1222 doses. Along spike, vaccine-associated CD4 TCRs were found throughout, with dominance at 160-218 and 743-854.

Doses given second, at about 4 or about 12 weeks, were pooled. Generated by immunoSEQ multiplex PCR, the TCRdb table keeps only in-frame clones and is missing some. The data hold around 130,000 clones, with more than 90% observed a single time. As to this clone: Its specificity is not known.

Sequences were derived from peripheral blood, sampled 28 days after the second AZD1222 dose. The sequence was collected from an adult who received the AZD1222 COVID-19 vaccine. The chain recombines TRBV25-1 with TRBJ1-1; 7 nucleotides align to TRBD1. CDR3 DNA: TGTGCCAGCAGGCCGAACAGGGGCACTGAAGCTTTCTTT. Residues: CASRPNRGTEAFF.